The 14 T cell receptor beta chains presented below share a single source sample, sequenced in a study of OX40 agonist ivuxolimab in advanced cancers. Sequencing used immunoSEQ multiplex PCR; TCRdb keeps in-frame clones, though not all of them. The table includes 70,000 to 95,000 clones, roughly nine tenths detected once. Sequenced here: CD4+ or CD8+ T cells sorted from blood, sampled in a trial of the OX40 agonist ivuxolimab. These receptors originate from an adult with an advanced solid tumor such as melanoma, head and neck, liver or kidney cancer.

This chain uses TRBV29-1 with TRBJ1-5; 11 nucleotides line up with TRBD1. After removal of 6 bases from V and 5 bases from J, the junction contained 6 bases not matched to a gene. This CDR3 has 14 amino acids. Per germline, CDR1 SQVTM and CDR2 ANQGSEA. The CDR3: CSVSGTGGHQPQHF. The CDR3 DNA reads TGCAGCGTCTCCGGGACAGGGGGGCATCAGCCCCAGCATTTT.

The V call is TRBV28, the J call TRBJ1-1; no reliable D call. Germline V gene data show CDR1 as MDHEN and CDR2 as SYDVKM. Trimming pared 5 bases from V and 10 bases from J, leaving 20 bases between. This CDR3 has 14 residues. CDR3 sequence: CASSPPLTPRGAFF. In DNA, the CDR3 is TGTGCCAGCAGTCCCCCCCTCACCCCACGCGGAGCTTTCTTT.

In DNA, the CDR3 is TGTGCCAGCTCGTCCGGGACAGGGAGCAATGAGCAGTTCTTC. Its protein product is CASSSGTGSNEQFF. The gene calls are TRBV18 and TRBJ2-1, with 9 bases aligning to TRBD1. CDR3 length: 14 residues. The germline gives CDR1 KGHSH, CDR2 LQKENI. V trimming: 6 bases; J trimming: 6 bases; junction bases outside the gene matches: 6. Supplemented by reference TRBV18 and TRBJ2-1, the full variable domain reads NAGVMQNPRHLVRRRGQEARLRCSPMKGHSHVYWYRQLPEEGLKFMVYLQKENIIDESGMPKERFSAEFPKEGPSILRIQQVVRGDSAAYFCASSSGTGSNEQFFGPGTRLTVL.

V and J are TRBV9 and TRBJ2-1; tentatively, D is TRBD1 or TRBD2 (6 bases each). There are 16 residues in the CDR3. The V gene's germline CDR1 is SGDLS and CDR2 YYNGEE. Trimming removed 0 bases from V and 4 bases from J, with 14 bases in between. CDR3 nucleotides: TGTGCCAGCAGCGTAGATGGAGGAGGGGGTTACAATGAGCAGTTCTTC. Its translation is CASSVDGGGGYNEQFF.

This chain joins TRBV5-1 and TRBJ1-1, with TRBD1 matching 8 bases. V gave up 1 base and J gave up 4 bases; unmatched junction bases: 3. Germline assignment: CDR1 SGHRS and CDR2 YFSETQ. The length of the CDR3 is 14 residues. The CDR3 here is CASSLQGASTEAFF. Here the CDR3 DNA reads TGCGCCAGCAGCTTGCAGGGGGCGAGCACTGAAGCTTTCTTT.

The chain uses TRBV19 and TRBJ2-5; 8 bases map to TRBD1. Germline lookup yields CDR1 LNHDA and CDR2 SQIVND (reference sequence). After removal of 3 bases from V and 4 bases from J, the junction contained 7 bases not matched to a gene. There are 15 residues in the CDR3. This CDR3 reads CASSIRQGLRETQYF. Here the CDR3 DNA reads TGTGCCAGTAGTATCCGACAGGGGCTAAGAGAGACCCAGTACTTC. Supplemented by reference TRBV19 and TRBJ2-5, the full variable domain reads DGGITQSPKYLFRKEGQNVTLSCEQNLNHDAMYWYRQDPGQGLRLIYYSQIVNDFQKGDIAEGYSVSREKKESFPLTVTSAQKNPTAFYLCASSIRQGLRETQYFGPGTRLLVL.

The V and J genes are TRBV18 and TRBJ1-2, with TRBD1 matching over 8 bases. Germline CDR1 is KGHSH and CDR2 is LQKENI. This CDR3 comprises 17 residues. Germline trimming cut 3 bases from V and 4 bases from J; bases unmatched to any gene: 13. The DNA for the CDR3 is TGTGCCAGCTCACCCTCCCCGGACAGGGTTTATGGCTATGGCTACACCTTC. This gives the protein CASSPSPDRVYGYGYTF.

In this sample, this clone turned up a few times. The V gene is TRBV29-1, the J gene TRBJ1-1; TRBD1 might be the D (5 bases). Deletions cut 3 bases from V and 1 base from J, with 9 bases between. Germline V gives CDR1 SQVTM, CDR2 ANQGSEA. The CDR3 loop spans 13 amino acids. The CDR3 DNA is TGCAGCGTTGACGACGGGGCGAACACTGAAGCTTTCTTT. Protein sequence: CSVDDGANTEAFF.

The table lists this clone with a count of one. This rearrangement joins TRBV28 to TRBJ1-5, with a tentative D call TRBD1 (5 bases). CDR1 and CDR2 (germline): MDHEN, SYDVKM. CDR3 length: 14 amino acids. V was shortened by 2 bases and J by 3 bases, with 8 bases between the two germline ends. The CDR3 loop reads CASSLGADNQPQHF. CDR3 bases: TGTGCCAGCAGTTTAGGGGCGGACAATCAGCCCCAGCATTTT.

This chain joins TRBV7-3 and TRBJ2-6; 9 bases are shared with TRBD2. The junction had 6 bases not matched to a gene; V was cut back by 0 bases and J by 0 bases. The CDR3 covers 19 residues. The V gene's germline CDR1 is SGHTA and CDR2 FQGTGA. In DNA form, the CDR3 reads TGTGCCAGCAGCTTAACTCGGCTAGCGGGGAGCTCTGGGGCCAACGTCCTGACTTTC. Translating it yields CASSLTRLAGSSGANVLTF.

This chain uses TRBV19 with TRBJ1-5, with TRBD1 identical over 12 bases. This CDR3 spans 14 amino acids. The germline gives CDR1 LNHDA, CDR2 SQIVND (reference sequence). Trimming cost V 7 bases and J 7 bases; bases outside gene matches: 5. DNA for the CDR3: TGTGCCAGTACTGGGACAGGGGGCAGGCAGCCCCAGCATTTT. This codes for CASTGTGGRQPQHF.

The rearrangement links TRBV19 to TRBJ2-7, with D possibly matching TRBD2 (5 bases). The V end lost 1 base, the J end lost 3 bases, and 10 bases lay between the germline ends. From germline, CDR1 is LNHDA and CDR2 SQIVND (reference sequence). There are 14 residues in the CDR3. The CDR3: CASSIVSGIYEQYF. CDR3 bases: TGTGCCAGTAGTATAGTTTCGGGGATCTACGAGCAGTACTTC.

The chain has TRBV5-6 and TRBJ1-1; 7 bases align to TRBD1. In germline, CDR1 is SGHDT, CDR2 YYEEEE. The trim removed 0 bases at V and 4 bases at J, leaving 6 bases unmatched. The CDR3 contains 15 residues. CDR3 coding DNA: TGTGCCAGCAGCTTGGACAGGGGATCTGGCACTGAAGCTTTCTTT. This encodes CASSLDRGSGTEAFF.

The chain carries TRBV5-1 and TRBJ1-6; the match to TRBD1 covers 9 bases. V lost 4 bases, J lost 10 bases, and 9 bases stayed unmatched. CDR3 length: 15 residues. Germline CDR1 is SGHRS and CDR2 is YFSETQ. The CDR3 DNA follows: TGCGCCAGCAGCCGCACCGGGACAGGGCAATCACCCCTCCACTTT. Encoded protein: CASSRTGTGQSPLHF.